This T cell receptor (beta chain) was profiled in a study of T cells in Graves' hyperthyroidism and ophthalmopathy. Template material for amplifying TCR beta CDR3 regions consisted of RNA transcripts. Researchers ran a first-round RT-PCR on the TCR CDR3 using the HTBI primer set. A single record per CDR3 protein comes from TCRdb applying MiXCR to the multiplex PCR reads. The table has under 300,000 distinct CDR3 sequences, 14% to 15% seen once. This clonotype was detected ten times or more. This sequence originates from a woman aged 40 to 49 with Graves' hyperthyroidism that later progressed to Graves' ophthalmopathy. Sequenced sample: blood.

CDR3 loop: CASSQMGGYSPLHF. The CDR3, as DNA: TGCGCCAGCAGCCAAATGGGCGGATATTCACCCCTCCACTTT. This rearrangement joins TRBV4-1 to TRBJ1-6; D gene unclear. Trimming left V 2 bases short and J 8 bases short, with 10 bases between. The CDR3 covers 14 residues. Germline lookup yields CDR1 MGHRA and CDR2 YSYEKL.